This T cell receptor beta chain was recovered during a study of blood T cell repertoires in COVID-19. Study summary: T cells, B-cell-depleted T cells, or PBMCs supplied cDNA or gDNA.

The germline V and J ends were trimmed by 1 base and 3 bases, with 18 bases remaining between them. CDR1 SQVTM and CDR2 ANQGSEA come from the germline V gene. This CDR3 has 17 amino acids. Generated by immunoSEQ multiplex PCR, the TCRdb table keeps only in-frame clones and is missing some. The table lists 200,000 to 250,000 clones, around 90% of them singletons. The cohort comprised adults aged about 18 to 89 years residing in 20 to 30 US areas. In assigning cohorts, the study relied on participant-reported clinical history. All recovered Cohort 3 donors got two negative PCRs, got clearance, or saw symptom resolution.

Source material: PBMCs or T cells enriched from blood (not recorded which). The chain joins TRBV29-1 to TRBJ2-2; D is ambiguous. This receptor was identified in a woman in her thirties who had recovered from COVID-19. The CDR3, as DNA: TGCAGCGTTGAAGCCCTAGACCCCGGAACGCACACCGGGGAGCTGTTTTTT. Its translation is CSVEALDPGTHTGELFF.